Shown below are 29 T cell receptor beta chains from a single sample sequenced in a study of blood T cell repertoires in COVID-19. The table came from immunoSEQ multiplex PCR; TCRdb's copy has only in-frame clones and leaves some out. This table has about 180,000 clones, roughly 80% appearing once. Sequenced sample: PBMCs or T cells enriched from blood (not recorded which). The receptors shown here come from a woman in her thirties or forties with acute COVID-19.

The chain uses TRBV7-9 and TRBJ2-1, with D maybe TRBD2 (5 bases). The germline V gene has CDR1 SEHNR and CDR2 FQNEAQ (reference sequence). This CDR3 spans 14 amino acids. Trimming took off 5 bases at V and 6 bases at J, with 14 bases between the two ends. For the CDR3, the DNA is TGTGCCAGCAGCCTAGGACTGGCCTTCAATGAGCAGTTCTTC. It is translated as CASSLGLAFNEQFF. The whole variable domain, remainder taken from reference TRBV7-9 and TRBJ2-1, is DTGVSQNPRHKITKRGQNVTFRCDPISEHNRLYWYRQTLGQGPEFLTYFQNEAQLEKSRLLSDRFSAERPKGSFSTLEIQRTEQGDSAMYLCASSLGLAFNEQFFGPGTRLTVL.

This clone came up many times. Here the CDR3 DNA reads TGTGCCAGCAGCTTAAGGGATGCGGTAGCGGGAGGTTCCGCGACAGATACGCAGTATTTT. Its translation: CASSLRDAVAGGSATDTQYF. The rearrangement uses TRBV7-8 and TRBJ2-3, with 10 bases aligning to TRBD2. The CDR3 is 20 amino acids. In germline, CDR1 is SGHVS, CDR2 FQNEAQ. After removal of 2 bases from V and 3 bases from J, the junction contained 17 bases not matched to a gene.

This clone appeared a few times. CDR3 nucleotides: TGTGCCAGCTCACCAATAAAACAGGGTACAATGAACACTGAAGCTTTCTTT. Translated: CASSPIKQGTMNTEAFF. The rearrangement joins TRBV18 to TRBJ1-1, with D possibly TRBD1 on 6 matching bases. The V end lost 2 bases, the J end lost 0 bases, and 16 bases lay between the germline ends. CDR1 is KGHSH, CDR2 LQKENI, per germline. The CDR3 length is 17 residues.

The J gene is TRBJ2-1, the V gene TRBV6-5; 11 bases align to TRBD2. V was pared by 11 bases and J by 5 bases, with 8 bases of the junction left unmatched. This CDR3 spans 14 amino acids. CDR1 is MNHEY and CDR2 is SVGAGI in the germline V gene. CDR3 bases: TGTGCCGGGCAAATTAGCGGGAGGGACAATGAGCAGTTCTTC. Its translation is CAGQISGRDNEQFF.

This clone was counted only a few times. V is TRBV6-5 and J is TRBJ2-7, with D perhaps TRBD2 (6 bases). V was shortened by 9 bases and J by 2 bases, with 17 bases between the two germline ends. The V gene's germline CDR1 is MNHEY and CDR2 SVGAGI. The CDR3 has 14 amino acids. CDR3: CASGGGRRTYEQYF. DNA of the CDR3: TGTGCCAGTGGGGGAGGTAGGCGGACCTACGAGCAGTACTTC.

The rearrangement joins TRBV28 to TRBJ1-4; TRBD1 is a possible D gene (5 bases). Germline V lookup: CDR1 MDHEN, CDR2 SYDVKM. V gave up 7 bases and J gave up 11 bases, with 20 bases separating them. The CDR3 is 14 amino acids. CDR3 in DNA: TGTGCCAGCACCCTGGGGCAGTTTAATGGGAAACTGTTTTTT. Residues: CASTLGQFNGKLFF.

The DNA of the CDR3 is TGTGCCAGCGCTGGGAGAGCTTCAGAAGAGCAGTACGTC. It yields the protein CASAGRASEEQYV. V and J are TRBV7-9 and TRBJ2-7; possibly TRBD2 for D (5 bases). This CDR3 contains 13 residues. Germline lookup yields CDR1 SEHNR and CDR2 FQNEAQ (reference sequence). V was clipped by 8 bases and J by 7 bases, with 18 bases between them.

The rearrangement links TRBV13 to TRBJ2-7; D may be TRBD1 (6 bases). CDR1 is PRHDT and CDR2 is FYEKMQ in the germline V gene (reference sequence). The V end was cut by 5 bases, the J end by 0 bases, with 17 bases between. CDR3 length: 16 residues. The CDR3 DNA is TGTGCCAGCAGCCCATCACAGGGAGTCCACTCCTACGAGCAGTACTTC. Protein product: CASSPSQGVHSYEQYF. The whole variable domain, filled in from reference TRBV13 and TRBJ2-7, reads AAGVIQSPRHLIKEKRETATLKCYPIPRHDTVYWYQQGPGQDPQFLISFYEKMQSDKGSIPDRFSAQQFSDYHSELNMSSLELGDSALYFCASSPSQGVHSYEQYFGPGTRLTVT.

The chain uses TRBV4-1 and TRBJ1-6, with TRBD1 matching over 8 bases. Germline CDR1 reads MGHRA; CDR2 reads YSYEKL. The CDR3 contains 15 residues. The V gene end was trimmed by 3 bases and the J gene end by 5 bases; junction bases not matched to a gene: 3. The CDR3 nucleotides are TGCGCCAGCAGCCAGCCGGGACAGGATAATTCACCCCTCCACTTT. Its protein product is CASSQPGQDNSPLHF.

The CDR3 region is CASSLNGFNEQFF. CDR3 in DNA: TGTGCCAGCAGTTTAAATGGCTTTAATGAGCAGTTCTTC. V and J are TRBV27 and TRBJ2-1, with unresolved D. Between the trimmed V and J ends, which lost 2 bases and 7 bases, there was a span of 9 bases. The CDR3 contains 13 residues. The germline CDR1 and CDR2 sequences are MNHEY and SMNVEV (reference sequence).

The chain links TRBV29-1 to TRBJ2-7; tentative D call: TRBD2 (6 bases). The length of the CDR3 is 13 residues. CDR1 SQVTM and CDR2 ANQGSEA come from the germline V gene. The CDR3 DNA sequence: TGCAGCGTCCCAAAGTTTATGAGGCGGGGCCGGCACGTC. This codes for CSVPKFMRRGRHV.

This chain connects TRBV2 to TRBJ1-5; 7 positions agree with TRBD1. V lost 5 bases, J lost 7 bases, and 8 bases stayed unmatched. The CDR3 has 14 amino acids. The germline CDR1 and CDR2 sequences are SNHLY and FYNNEI. The CDR3 sequence: CASSPDRVGQPQHF. The CDR3 DNA is TGTGCCAGCAGTCCTGACAGGGTTGGACAGCCCCAGCATTTT.

The sample holds one count of this clone. The chain carries TRBV19 and TRBJ1-1; 9 bases match TRBD1. V was pared by 7 bases and J by 0 bases, with 6 bases of the junction left unmatched. Germline V gives CDR1 LNHDA, CDR2 SQIVND (reference sequence). The CDR3 covers 15 residues. The CDR3 DNA is TGTGCCAGTACCCCGACAGGGGGGATGAACACTGAAGCTTTCTTT. This sequence encodes CASTPTGGMNTEAFF.

V is TRBV4-1 and J is TRBJ2-5; TRBD2 agrees at 8 bases. Trimming cost V 1 base and J 5 bases; bases outside gene matches: 18. This CDR3 has 19 residues. Germline V CDR1 and CDR2: MGHRA, YSYEKL. The CDR3 is CASSQVPGLADPFWETQYF. CDR3 nucleotides: TGCGCCAGCAGCCAAGTCCCTGGACTAGCCGACCCCTTCTGGGAGACCCAGTACTTC.

This chain uses TRBV5-1 with TRBJ2-3; 9 bases align to TRBD2. Germline V lookup: CDR1 SGHRS, CDR2 YFSETQ. The CDR3 extends over 15 amino acids. V gave up 0 bases and J gave up 4 bases; unmatched junction bases: 3. The CDR3 sequence: CASSLEAGGPDTQYF. The CDR3 coding sequence is TGCGCCAGCAGCTTGGAAGCGGGAGGTCCAGATACGCAGTATTTT.

The rearrangement joins TRBV19 to TRBJ2-2; perhaps TRBD2 as D (7 bases). Germline CDR1 LNHDA, CDR2 SQIVND (reference sequence). There are 17 residues in the CDR3. Trimming cost V 7 bases and J 2 bases, with 20 bases left between them. CDR3 nucleotides: TGTGCCAGTAAGGTCTTATCGAGGGGGGGAAACACCGGGGAGCTGTTTTTT. This gives the protein CASKVLSRGGNTGELFF.

The CDR3 region has the DNA TGTGCCAGCAGCCCTGGCGGGGGGAAAAACATTCAGTACTTC. Its translation is CASSPGGGKNIQYF. V is TRBV5-4 and J is TRBJ2-4, with TRBD2 matching 8 bases. There are 14 residues in the CDR3. Trimming took 4 bases from V and 4 from J; bases not matched to a gene: 4. Germline V gives CDR1 SGHNT, CDR2 YYREEE (reference sequence).

This chain links TRBV19 with TRBJ1-1; D is undetermined. The germline V and J ends were trimmed by 4 bases and 0 bases, with 12 bases remaining between them. This CDR3 has 15 amino acids. The germline V gene encodes CDR1 LNHDA and CDR2 SQIVND (reference sequence). In nucleotides, the CDR3 is TGTGCCAGTAGTACCCCGCAGGCCATGAACACTGAAGCTTTCTTT. Encoded protein: CASSTPQAMNTEAFF.

The chain uses TRBV19 and TRBJ1-5; D is undetermined. This CDR3 is built from 15 residues. Germline-derived CDR1 and CDR2 are LNHDA and SQIVND (reference sequence). V shed 3 bases and J shed 0 bases, with 9 bases lying between them. DNA of the CDR3: TGTGCCAGTAGTATTATCGGAGCTAGCAATCAGCCCCAGCATTTT. The encoded protein is CASSIIGASNQPQHF.

V and J are TRBV4-1 and TRBJ2-1; 9 bases agree with TRBD2. Germline trimming cut 2 bases from V and 5 bases from J; bases unmatched to any gene: 7. Germline V gene lookup returns CDR1 MGHRA and CDR2 YSYEKL. The CDR3 covers 16 residues. The CDR3 DNA reads as TGCGCCAGCAGCCAACAGGGACTAGCCTACCACAATGAGCAGTTCTTC. It yields the protein CASSQQGLAYHNEQFF.

The chain combines TRBV28 with TRBJ2-5; D might be TRBD2 (6 bases). Germline loops: CDR1 MDHEN, CDR2 SYDVKM. CDR3 length: 14 amino acids. Trimming took 6 bases from V and 5 from J, leaving 16 bases between them. CDR3 in amino acids: CASSPTSLGETQYF. The CDR3 DNA is TGTGCCAGCAGCCCGACTAGTCTGGGGGAGACCCAGTACTTC.

This clone appeared once. The genes are TRBV4-2 and TRBJ2-5, with D possibly TRBD2 on 6 matching bases. CDR1 is LGHNA, CDR2 YNFKEQ, per germline. Trimming took 0 bases from V and 4 from J, leaving 15 bases between them. The CDR3 is made up of 16 amino acids. The DNA for the CDR3 is TGTGCCAGCAGCCAAGATGAGGGTAGCGGAGTAGAGACCCAGTACTTC. It specifies CASSQDEGSGVETQYF.

This CDR3 is CASSPTTSGTWATQYF. The CDR3 DNA sequence: TGTGCCAGCAGCCCCACGACTAGCGGGACCTGGGCTACGCAGTATTTT. V gene TRBV11-2 combines with J gene TRBJ2-3; the match to TRBD2 covers 11 bases. CDR3 length equals 16 residues. The germline CDR1 and CDR2 sequences are SGHAT and FQNNGV. J gave up 8 bases and V 5 bases, and 12 bases lay outside the gene matches.

This clone was detected only a few times. This CDR3 is CASSYETGVSYGYTF. In nucleotides, the CDR3 is TGTGCCAGCAGTTACGAGACAGGAGTATCCTATGGCTACACCTTC. The chain carries TRBV6-5 and TRBJ1-2; D is perhaps TRBD1 (6 bases). V was clipped by 2 bases and J by 4 bases, with 14 bases between them. This CDR3 is built from 15 residues. The V gene's germline CDR1 is MNHEY and CDR2 SVGAGI.

The CDR3 loop reads CASRPWTSGRAREQFF. Here the CDR3 DNA reads TGTGCCAGCAGACCCTGGACTAGCGGGAGGGCACGGGAGCAGTTCTTC. The chain couples TRBV27 to TRBJ2-1, with 15 bases aligning to TRBD2. CDR3 length: 16 residues. In germline, CDR1 is MNHEY, CDR2 SMNVEV (reference sequence). V was pared by 6 bases and J by 10 bases, with 10 bases of the junction left unmatched.

This clone has only a few counts. The J gene is TRBJ1-4, the V gene TRBV3-1 (or the pseudogene TRBV3-2); D unclear. CDR1 is LGHDT, CDR2 YNNKEL, per germline (reference sequence). The CDR3 has 16 amino acids. The ends were cut back, 0 bases at V and 1 base at J, with 9 bases in the middle. This CDR3 reads CASSQDSGLTNEKLFF. CDR3 bases: TGTGCCAGCAGCCAAGATAGCGGATTAACTAATGAAAAACTGTTTTTT.

In its sample, this clone was seen many times. This CDR3 is also generated by other DNA sequences in the sample. This chain connects TRBV6-5 to TRBJ2-4, with a weak D call TRBD1 (5 bases). The CDR3 runs to 14 residues. Trimming removed 6 bases from V and 2 bases from J, with 11 bases in between. Germline CDR1 reads MNHEY; CDR2 reads SVGAGI. CDR3 in DNA: TGTGCCAGCAGCCCAGGGTTGACCAAAAACATTCAGTACTTC. As protein: CASSPGLTKNIQYF.

This clone was seen just once. In the same sample, other DNA sequences code for this CDR3. J is TRBJ2-7 and V is TRBV20-1; D is possibly TRBD2 (6 bases). Germline V gene sequence: CDR1 DFQATT, CDR2 SNEGSKA (reference sequence). The length of the CDR3 is 11 residues. The V and J ends lost 3 bases and 4 bases respectively, with 7 bases between them. The CDR3 bases are TGCAGTGCTAGTGGAGGGTACGAGCAGTACTTC. Translating gives CSASGGYEQYF.

Written as DNA, the CDR3 is TGTGCCAGCAGCTTAGCACTAGCGGGAGGAACCGGGGAGCTGTTTTTT. Its translation is CASSLALAGGTGELFF. This chain links TRBV7-9 with TRBJ2-2; TRBD2 matches at 12 bases. Germline V gene lookup returns CDR1 SEHNR and CDR2 FQNEAQ (reference sequence). J was trimmed by 5 bases and V by 0 bases; bases with no gene match: 1. This CDR3 has 16 residues. Together with reference TRBV7-9 and TRBJ2-2, the CDR3 gives the full variable domain: DTGVSQNPRHKITKRGQNVTFRCDPISEHNRLYWYRQTLGQGPEFLTYFQNEAQLEKSRLLSDRFSAERPKGSFSTLEIQRTEQGDSAMYLCASSLALAGGTGELFFGEGSRLTVL.